These 26 T cell receptor beta chains were sequenced from one sample in a study of regulatory T cells in long-lasting Graves disease. According to the study, TCR beta libraries were built with iRepertoire HTBI primers and CDR3-region Arm-PCR. One entry per CDR3 protein, called by TCRdb with MiXCR from the multiplex PCR reads. Among about 470,000 distinct CDR3 sequences listed, less than 25% were seen once. Time point described: persistent/refractory GD, antithyroid drugs over 5 years with positive TRAb. The TCR library used RNA extracted from PBMCs. Sequences were derived from peripheral blood mononuclear cells (PBMCs), sampled when the disease was refractory, from a patient treated with antithyroid drugs. Receptors were obtained from a female donor with Graves disease.

The table lists this clonotype with a few counts. V and J are TRBV18 and TRBJ2-2; D is unresolved. There are 14 residues in the CDR3. Germline CDR1 is KGHSH and CDR2 is LQKENI. V was cut by 2 bases and J by 3 bases, with 7 bases left in between. CDR3 sequence reads: CASSPKEYTGELFF. The CDR3 DNA reads TGTGCCAGCTCACCAAAGGAGTACACCGGGGAGCTGTTTTTT.

The chain is built from TRBV6-2 or TRBV6-3 and TRBJ1-1; D is possibly TRBD1 (5 bases). This CDR3 has 12 amino acids. Between the trimmed V and J ends, which lost 5 bases and 7 bases, there was a span of 11 bases. Germline lookup yields CDR1 MNHEY and CDR2 SVGEGT. CDR3 loop: CASSEGQLEAFF. In DNA form, the CDR3 reads TGTGCCAGCAGTGAAGGACAACTTGAAGCTTTCTTT.

This clonotype was detected only a few times. J is TRBJ1-1 and V is TRBV14; D is uncertain. V was trimmed by 5 bases and J by 6 bases, leaving 19 bases between them. Germline CDR1 reads SGHDN; CDR2 reads FVKESK. CDR3 length: 15 amino acids. The DNA for the CDR3 is TGTGCCAGCAGCGGACGTAGGGATGGTGCATCTGAAGCTTTCTTT. Translation gives CASSGRRDGASEAFF.

This clonotype was observed a few times. V and J are TRBV6-5 and TRBJ2-7; D perhaps matches TRBD1 (6 bases). The CDR3 loop spans 15 amino acids. Germline CDR1 reads MNHEY; CDR2 reads SVGAGI. The V end lost 0 bases, the J end lost 2 bases, and 11 bases lay between the germline ends. CDR3 sequence: CASSYSTGPAYEQYF. CDR3 DNA: TGTGCCAGCAGTTACTCTACAGGGCCGGCCTACGAGCAGTACTTC.

This clonotype has just a few counts. For the CDR3, the DNA is TGTGCCAGCAGTTTATCGTCTTACGACAGGGGGGACATTCAGTACTTC. It specifies CASSLSSYDRGDIQYF. The chain uses TRBV27 and TRBJ2-4, with 9 positions matching TRBD1. V shed 0 bases and J 8 bases; nucleotides not matched to a gene: 8. The germline CDR1 and CDR2 sequences are MNHEY and SMNVEV (reference sequence). The CDR3 has 16 residues.

This clonotype turned up a few times. The rearrangement links TRBV3-2 to TRBJ1-6; the table names TRBD1, a call not compared with the DNA. TRBV3-2 represents a pseudogene. The CDR3 runs to 17 residues. DNA for the CDR3: TGTGCCAGCAGCCGCCTCGGGACAGGGTGTGATAATTCACCCCTCCACTTT. Amino acids: CASSRLGTGCDNSPLHF.

V and J are TRBV5-1 and TRBJ2-7, with D unresolved. CDR1 and CDR2 (germline): SGHRS, YFSETQ. Trimming took 5 bases from V and 5 from J, leaving 11 bases between them. The CDR3 length is 12 residues. The CDR3 loop reads CASRTGVHEQYF. For the CDR3, the DNA is TGCGCCAGCAGGACCGGAGTACACGAGCAGTACTTC.

This clonotype was counted between two and nine times. The chain joins TRBV5-1 to TRBJ2-1; TRBD2 matches at 14 bases. This CDR3 spans 15 amino acids. The J segment lost 8 bases and the V segment lost 4 bases, leaving 5 bases of the junction unmatched. Germline CDR1 is SGHRS and CDR2 is YFSETQ. The chain's CDR3 is CASSRLAGGVDEQFF. The CDR3 nucleotides read TGCGCCAGCAGCCGACTAGCGGGAGGGGTCGATGAGCAGTTCTTC. The full variable domain, rest sourced from reference TRBV5-1 and TRBJ2-1, is KAGVTQTPRYLIKTRGQQVTLSCSPISGHRSVSWYQQTPGQGLQFLFEYFSETQRNKGNFPGRFSGRQFSNSRSEMNVSTLELGDSALYLCASSRLAGGVDEQFFGPGTRLTVL.

This chain joins TRBV3-1 and TRBJ2-5, with 14 bases that match TRBD2. Germline trimming cut 7 bases from V and 4 bases from J; bases unmatched to any gene: 5. Germline-derived CDR1 and CDR2 are LGHDT and YNNKEL (reference sequence). The CDR3 loop spans 15 amino acids. The CDR3 protein is CASTPGLAGGETQYF. DNA of the CDR3: TGTGCCAGCACCCCAGGACTAGCGGGAGGAGAGACCCAGTACTTC.

This clonotype showed up just once. The chain combines TRBV28 with TRBJ2-7; perhaps TRBD2 as D (6 bases). V was pared by 6 bases and J by 2 bases, with 14 bases between. The germline gives CDR1 MDHEN, CDR2 SYDVKM. The CDR3 sequence is 14 residues long. CDR3 DNA sequence: TGTGCCAGCAGCGTTACGGGAGCGGCCTACGAGCAGTACTTC. Protein product: CASSVTGAAYEQYF. Filled out from reference TRBV28 and TRBJ2-7, the complete variable domain reads DVKVTQSSRYLVKRTGEKVFLECVQDMDHENMFWYRQDPGLGLRLIYFSYDVKMKEKGDIPEGYSVSREKKERFSLILESASTNQTSMYLCASSVTGAAYEQYFGPGTRLTVT.

The table lists this clonotype with many counts. The rearrangement links TRBV6-1 to TRBJ1-6; no definite D call. The V gene's germline CDR1 is MNHNS and CDR2 SASEGT. V shed 4 bases and J shed 10 bases, with 8 bases lying between them. The CDR3 length is 12 residues. The CDR3 coding sequence is TGTGCCAGCAGTGGAGCAAACTCACCCCTCCACTTT. Protein: CASSGANSPLHF.

This clonotype was recorded many times. The V and J genes are TRBV3-1 and TRBJ2-7; D is possibly TRBD1 or TRBD2 (5 bases each). The CDR3 extends over 15 amino acids. Deletions cut 4 bases from V and 6 bases from J, with 19 bases between. CDR1 and CDR2 from the germline V gene are LGHDT and YNNKEL (reference sequence). The DNA of the CDR3 is TGTGCCAGCAGCCGTGGGACGGAATCTTTACGCGAGCAGTACTTC. As protein: CASSRGTESLREQYF.

This clonotype was detected many times. The chain is built from TRBV27 and TRBJ2-7; D is tentatively TRBD1 or TRBD2 (5 bases each). CDR1 is MNHEY and CDR2 is SMNVEV in the germline V gene (reference sequence). V lost 4 bases to trimming and J lost 2 bases, with 12 bases between them. This CDR3 has 14 residues. In DNA form, the CDR3 reads TGTGCCAGCAGTTCCCGGGACGCTACCTACGAGCAGTACTTC. Protein: CASSSRDATYEQYF.

This clonotype has at least ten counts. CDR3 DNA: TGTGCCAGCAGTTTCGTCCCCATGCGGGAGCAAGAGACCCAGTACTTC. Protein sequence: CASSFVPMREQETQYF. This sequence joins TRBV28 and TRBJ2-5, with 7 bases aligning to TRBD2. The CDR3 runs to 16 residues. V was pared by 3 bases and J by 2 bases, with 9 bases of the junction left unmatched. Germline V lookup: CDR1 MDHEN, CDR2 SYDVKM. Combining the CDR3 with reference TRBV28 and TRBJ2-5 gives the whole variable domain DVKVTQSSRYLVKRTGEKVFLECVQDMDHENMFWYRQDPGLGLRLIYFSYDVKMKEKGDIPEGYSVSREKKERFSLILESASTNQTSMYLCASSFVPMREQETQYFGPGTRLLVL.

Ten or more counts support this clonotype. The chain has TRBV28 and TRBJ2-4; D gene uncertain. The CDR3 loop spans 13 amino acids. Germline CDR1 is MDHEN and CDR2 is SYDVKM. Trimming removed 7 bases at V and 6 bases at J, with 13 bases between. In DNA form, the CDR3 reads TGTGCCAGCATGGTCCCAACGTTAAACATTCAGTACTTC. Residues: CASMVPTLNIQYF.

This clonotype was seen repeatedly, ten times or more. The gene calls are TRBV18 and TRBJ1-4, with D hard to call. CDR1 KGHSH and CDR2 LQKENI come from the germline V gene. The V gene lost 8 bases and the J gene lost 3 bases, with 7 bases spanning the gap. The CDR3 has 12 residues. In DNA form, the CDR3 reads TGTGCCAGCAGTCCTTCTAATGAAAAACTGTTTTTT. Amino acid sequence: CASSPSNEKLFF. The variable domain in full, completed from reference TRBV18 and TRBJ1-4, reads NAGVMQNPRHLVRRRGQEARLRCSPMKGHSHVYWYRQLPEEGLKFMVYLQKENIIDESGMPKERFSAEFPKEGPSILRIQQVVRGDSAAYFCASSPSNEKLFFGSGTQLSVL.

This clonotype came up many times. The chain joins TRBV28 to TRBJ2-6, with D perhaps matching TRBD2 (6 bases). The CDR3 runs 18 residues. V was clipped by 4 bases and J by 1 base, with 17 bases between them. Per germline, CDR1 MDHEN and CDR2 SYDVKM. Here the CDR3 DNA reads TGTGCCAGCAGTTACCTACTTGGAGGGGCATCTGGGGCCAACGTCCTGACTTTC. The encoded protein is CASSYLLGGASGANVLTF.

This chain connects TRBV19 to TRBJ2-5, with D possibly TRBD1 on 6 matching bases. The J call is uncertain, as TRBJ2-7 better fits the DNA end. This CDR3 has 14 amino acids. Germline CDR1 is LNHDA and CDR2 is SQIVND (reference sequence). In DNA form, the CDR3 reads TGTGCCAGTAGTTGGGCAGGGGTGGGCTACGAGCAGTACTTC. This translates into CASSWAGVGYEQYF.

This clonotype appeared many times. The rearrangement joins TRBV12-3 or TRBV12-4 to TRBJ2-7; TRBD1 aligns across 7 bases. This CDR3 spans 14 amino acids. With 0 bases clipped from V and 3 bases from J, the junction kept 2 bases outside the gene matches. The CDR3 spells CASSLAGGDYEQYF. CDR3 bases: TGTGCCAGCAGTTTAGCAGGGGGCGACTACGAGCAGTACTTC.

This clonotype was seen more than once but under ten times. The chain carries TRBV27 and TRBJ2-7, with unresolved D. The germline CDR1 and CDR2 sequences are MNHEY and SMNVEV (reference sequence). The CDR3 is made up of 14 amino acids. Trimming cost V 5 bases and J 0 bases, with 11 bases left between them. CDR3 nucleotide sequence: TGTGCCAGCAGTATCCGGGTCTACTCCTACGAGCAGTACTTC. This codes for CASSIRVYSYEQYF.

A few counts support this clonotype. This chain connects TRBV27 to TRBJ2-2; 7 positions agree with TRBD1. CDR3 length equals 18 residues. J gave up 3 bases and V 0 bases, and 10 bases lay outside the gene matches. Germline V gene lookup returns CDR1 MNHEY and CDR2 SMNVEV (reference sequence). Here the CDR3 DNA reads TGTGCCAGCAGTTTATCGGCACAGGGGTTGGGGGACACCGGGGAGCTGTTTTTT. It yields the protein CASSLSAQGLGDTGELFF.

This clonotype was seen ten or more times. The rearrangement joins TRBV28 to TRBJ1-1; D remains unclear. V was pared by 5 bases and J by 0 bases, with 19 bases between. The length of the CDR3 is 17 residues. Per the germline V gene, CDR1 is MDHEN and CDR2 is SYDVKM. CDR3 nucleotide sequence: TGTGCCAGCAGTCTCCTTCCCCCCGGCCTCATGAACACTGAAGCTTTCTTT. It encodes CASSLLPPGLMNTEAFF.

This clonotype has a count of ten or more. The chain has TRBV2 and TRBJ1-1; possible D gene TRBD1, 5 bases. The CDR3 is 13 residues long. Looked up from germline, CDR1 is SNHLY and CDR2 is FYNNEI. The germline V and J ends were trimmed by 7 bases and 2 bases, with 11 bases remaining between them. CDR3 amino acids: CASTTRENTEAFF. CDR3 nucleotide sequence: TGTGCCAGCACCACCAGGGAAAACACTGAAGCTTTCTTT.

About this clonotype itself: Possible read error: a much larger clone is one base away. The chain has TRBV6-2 or TRBV6-3 and TRBJ2-7, with TRBD2 matching over 12 bases. Germline loops: CDR1 MNHEY, CDR2 SVGEGT. The CDR3 spans 16 residues. CDR3 bases: TGTGCCAGCAGTGAGGGACTAGCGGGTTCCTCCTACGGGCAGTACTTC. Encoded protein: CASSEGLAGSSYGQYF.

This clonotype turned up a few times. V and J are TRBV20-1 and TRBJ1-2, with a possible D match to TRBD1 (6 bases). The length of the CDR3 is 14 residues. V lost 5 bases, J lost 5 bases, and 18 bases lay in between. Germline CDR1 is DFQATT and CDR2 is SNEGSKA (reference sequence). Here the CDR3 reads CSAPFRGADYGYTF. As DNA, the CDR3 is TGCAGTGCTCCCTTCCGGGGGGCGGATTATGGCTACACCTTC.

This clonotype was seen at least ten times. V and J are TRBV6-1 and TRBJ2-7, with D possibly being TRBD1 (5 bases). This CDR3 has 15 residues. Trimming pared 8 bases from V and 0 bases from J, leaving 17 bases between. In germline, CDR1 is MNHNS, CDR2 SASEGT. CDR3 loop: CASGRQSRISYEQYF. The CDR3 DNA is TGTGCCAGCGGGCGACAGTCCCGCATCTCCTACGAGCAGTACTTC.